This T cell receptor beta chain was observed in a study of early T cells in non-severe SARS-CoV-2 infection. Overall study context: The study sequenced bulk RNA from unsorted whole blood, with chains unpaired.

This clonotype occurred a few times. No antigen is known for it. The junction had 12 bases not matched to a gene; V was cut back by 4 bases and J by 5 bases. The CDR3 covers 15 residues. Germline CDR1 is SGHRS and CDR2 is YFSETQ. Findings and caveats of the study: Private and CD4 specificities were missed by VDJdb matching, skewed to anti-spike CD8.

Unique molecular identifiers tagged individual cDNA molecules. Via MiXCR, TCRdb re-called the 5' RACE reads, giving one row per CDR3 protein. The sample lists more than 75,000 distinct CDR3 sequences, under 15% occurring once. This clonotype was obtained from an adult who was a healthcare worker with PCR-confirmed SARS-CoV-2 infection or an uninfected control (not recorded which). The chain combines TRBV5-1 with TRBJ2-7, with 7 positions matching TRBD1. Specimen: whole blood. The CDR3 DNA follows: TGCGCCAGCAGCCCCAGTACTTTACAGGGGAACGAGCAGTACTTC. This gives the protein CASSPSTLQGNEQYF.